The entry below describes one T cell receptor beta chain. This sample stems from a study of T cell responses to AZD1222 COVID-19 vaccine. TCRdb keeps only in-frame clones here, not all; method: immunoSEQ multiplex PCR. Among about 120,000 clones listed, around nine tenths were seen once. CDR1 and CDR2 (germline): MNHEY, SVGAGI. Trimming took 6 bases from V and 1 from J, leaving 13 bases between them. The CDR3 sequence is 14 residues long. The sample in question was peripheral blood, obtained on day 0 of AZD1222 vaccination. V usage is TRBV6-5 and J usage is TRBJ2-7; D unclear. This clonotype was obtained from an adult in good health. The CDR3 bases are TGTGCCAGCAGCCGGGCGGTTTCGTCCTACGAGCAGTACTTC. Its protein is CASSRAVSSYEQYF.